These 24 T cell receptor beta chains were all obtained from the same sample, sequenced in a study of T-cell reconstitution after alpha-beta-depleted transplantation in children. It was with unique molecular identifiers that the TCRbeta library was prepared. MiXCR, run by TCRdb on the PCR reads, gives a single entry per CDR3 protein. The repertoire holds 200,000 to 250,000 distinct CDR3 sequences, with 11% as singletons. Specimen: PBMCs, collected before TCRalphabeta/CD19-depleted stem cell transplant. The origin of the receptors is a child under two years old with acute myeloid leukemia, due to receive a stem cell transplant.

This clonotype came up many times. The chain recombines TRBV6-2 or TRBV6-3 with TRBJ2-1, with 10 nucleotides matching TRBD1. V dropped 7 bases and J dropped 4; count of bases not matched to a gene: 4. CDR1 MNHEY and CDR2 SVGEGT come from the germline V gene. There are 14 residues in the CDR3. CDR3 loop: CASTRTGGYNEQFF. CDR3 DNA sequence: TGTGCCAGCACCCGGACAGGGGGTTACAATGAGCAGTTCTTC.

This clonotype was seen many times. The chain has TRBV18 and TRBJ2-3; 8 bases agree with TRBD1. From germline, CDR1 is KGHSH and CDR2 LQKENI. J was trimmed by 2 bases and V by 3 bases; bases with no gene match: 1. This CDR3 has 14 amino acids. The CDR3 here is CASSPTGDTDTQYF. In nucleotides, the CDR3 is TGTGCCAGCTCACCGACAGGGGACACAGATACGCAGTATTTT.

This clonotype has ten or more counts. The chain joins TRBV20-1 to TRBJ1-5; possible D gene TRBD1, 6 bases. The V end was cut by 0 bases, the J end by 1 base, with 19 bases between. Germline-derived CDR1 and CDR2 are DFQATT and SNEGSKA (reference sequence). The CDR3 is made up of 18 amino acids. CDR3 in DNA: TGCAGTGCTAGAGACGGCGGGGGGCACCGGGACAGCAATCAGCCCCAGCATTTT. Translated: CSARDGGGHRDSNQPQHF.

This clonotype has ten or more counts. The genes are TRBV6-5 and TRBJ2-5, with TRBD2 matching 7 bases. This CDR3 has 15 amino acids. CDR1 and CDR2 from the germline V gene are MNHEY and SVGAGI. With 0 bases clipped from V and 4 bases from J, the junction kept 5 bases outside the gene matches. For the CDR3, the DNA is TGTGCCAGCAGTTACTCTGCGGGAGAGGGAGAGACCCAGTACTTC. Its protein is CASSYSAGEGETQYF.

This clonotype was found many times. V usage is TRBV6-1 and J usage is TRBJ2-1; D unclear. V was pared by 3 bases and J by 2 bases, with 11 bases between. Germline assignment: CDR1 MNHNS and CDR2 SASEGT. This CDR3 comprises 15 residues. The CDR3 spells CASSEGIMTYNEQFF. CDR3 nucleotide sequence: TGTGCCAGCAGTGAGGGGATTATGACCTACAATGAGCAGTTCTTC.

This clonotype was seen only a few times. The chain joins TRBV4-1 to TRBJ2-7; D ambiguous. V was pared by 0 bases and J by 0 bases, with 12 bases between. Germline V gene lookup returns CDR1 MGHRA and CDR2 YSYEKL. The CDR3 extends over 16 amino acids. The CDR3 nucleotides are TGCGCCAGCAGCCAAGAAGAGCTGGGCTCCTCCTACGAGCAGTACTTC. It specifies CASSQEELGSSYEQYF.

This clonotype was observed many times. The chain links TRBV5-1 to TRBJ2-2, with 9 positions matching TRBD1. The CDR3 has 14 amino acids. V lost 3 bases to trimming and J lost 7 bases; unmatched junction nucleotides: 4. From germline, CDR1 is SGHRS and CDR2 YFSETQ. CDR3 coding DNA: TGCGCCAGCAGCTCGGGACAGGGCGGCGGGGAGCTGTTTTTT. Its translation: CASSSGQGGGELFF. Full variable domain (missing parts from reference TRBV5-1 and TRBJ2-2): KAGVTQTPRYLIKTRGQQVTLSCSPISGHRSVSWYQQTPGQGLQFLFEYFSETQRNKGNFPGRFSGRQFSNSRSEMNVSTLELGDSALYLCASSSGQGGGELFFGEGSRLTVL.

In this sample, this clonotype turned up many times. V usage is TRBV20-1 and J usage is TRBJ2-3, with 11 nucleotides matching TRBD1. The CDR3 has 15 residues. V trimming: 5 bases; J trimming: 5 bases; junction bases outside the gene matches: 9. Germline loops: CDR1 DFQATT, CDR2 SNEGSKA (reference sequence). Here the CDR3 DNA reads TGCAGTGCTGTAGGGACAGGGGGATTCGGAGATACGCAGTATTTT. This codes for CSAVGTGGFGDTQYF.

In its sample, this clonotype was seen many times. The chain joins TRBV12-3 or TRBV12-4 to TRBJ2-7; no clear D. The CDR3 consists of 13 residues. V lost 3 bases to trimming and J lost 2 bases, with 8 bases between them. The CDR3 region has the DNA TGTGCCAGCAGTTTCGCCAGGCCCTACGAGCAGTACTTC. Protein sequence: CASSFARPYEQYF.

This clonotype came up many times. CDR3 sequence (DNA): TGTGCCAGCAGGCCCCGAAGCGGGATACGCGGGACCGGGGAGCTGTTTTTT. It yields the protein CASRPRSGIRGTGELFF. The chain uses TRBV12-3 or TRBV12-4 and TRBJ2-2, with 7 nucleotides matching TRBD2. The CDR3 is 17 residues long. J gave up 5 bases and V 6 bases, and 15 bases lay outside the gene matches.

There are many counts of this clonotype. The chain employs TRBV19 and TRBJ2-3; no reliable D call. There are 15 residues in the CDR3. Germline loops: CDR1 LNHDA, CDR2 SQIVND (reference sequence). The germline V and J ends were trimmed by 3 bases and 0 bases, with 10 bases remaining between them. CDR3 bases: TGTGCCAGTAGTATTAGTCACCCTAGCACAGATACGCAGTATTTT. Its protein is CASSISHPSTDTQYF.

The rearrangement links TRBV27 to TRBJ2-7; TRBD1 agrees at 10 bases. Germline trimming cut 5 bases from V and 3 bases from J; bases unmatched to any gene: 13. The CDR3 is made up of 17 amino acids. CDR1 is MNHEY and CDR2 is SMNVEV in the germline V gene (reference sequence). The chain's CDR3 is CASSMTGTGADNYEQYF. CDR3 nucleotide sequence: TGTGCCAGCAGTATGACCGGGACAGGGGCTGATAACTACGAGCAGTACTTC.

In this sample, this clonotype turned up many times. J is TRBJ1-4 and V is TRBV18; 10 positions match TRBD1. The CDR3 covers 15 residues. V gave up 2 bases and J gave up 7 bases; unmatched junction bases: 4. Germline lookup yields CDR1 KGHSH and CDR2 LQKENI. CDR3 sequence (DNA): TGTGCCAGCTCACCAAAGGGACAGGGGAGTGAAAAACTGTTTTTT. The encoded protein is CASSPKGQGSEKLFF.

This clonotype was recorded many times. The chain recombines TRBV5-1 with TRBJ2-5, with 7 bases aligning to TRBD2. Germline loops: CDR1 SGHRS, CDR2 YFSETQ. The CDR3 totals 16 residues. The V and J ends lost 0 bases and 7 bases, in that order; junction bases with no gene match: 12. The CDR3 loop is CASSLGFSTSRPTQYF. The CDR3 DNA follows: TGCGCCAGCAGCTTGGGATTTTCGACTAGCCGACCGACCCAGTACTTC.

As for this clonotype: A much larger clone differs from this one at a single base, so this may be a read error. The J gene is TRBJ2-7, the V gene TRBV4-2, with D unresolved. CDR1 is LGHNA, CDR2 YNFKEQ, per germline. Trimming shortened V by 1 base and J by 5 bases, and 6 bases separated the two germline ends. The CDR3 consists of 12 residues. CDR3 sequence: CASSQGPHEQYF. As DNA, the CDR3 is TGTGCCAGCAGCCAAGGACCCCACGAGCAGTACTTC.

This clonotype was picked up many times. CDR3 region: CASSDVTGWRTQYF. The DNA of the CDR3 is TGTGCCAGCAGTGACGTGACAGGGTGGAGGACCCAGTACTTC. The V and J genes are TRBV2 and TRBJ2-5, with 7 nucleotides matching TRBD1. This CDR3 comprises 14 residues. CDR1 and CDR2 from the germline V gene are SNHLY and FYNNEI. Losses at the gene ends were 3 bases for V and 7 bases for J; bases not matched to a gene: 8.

Many counts were recorded for this clonotype. V is TRBV5-4 and J is TRBJ1-1, with 8 bases fitting TRBD1. J was trimmed by 3 bases and V by 3 bases; bases with no gene match: 7. The CDR3 sequence is 15 residues long. The germline V gene has CDR1 SGHNT and CDR2 YYREEE (reference sequence). The CDR3 here is CASSYVSTGDTEAFF. For the CDR3, the DNA is TGTGCCAGCAGCTACGTATCGACAGGGGACACTGAAGCTTTCTTT.

This clonotype was seen at least ten times. The chain joins TRBV24-1 to TRBJ1-2; 9 bases map to TRBD1. This CDR3 is 13 amino acids long. Per germline, CDR1 KGHDR and CDR2 SFDVKD. V lost 11 bases and J lost 5; bases outside the gene matches: 8. The DNA for the CDR3 is TGTGCCATATCGGGGACAGGGCAGTATGGCTACACCTTC. It codes for CAISGTGQYGYTF.

The sample holds many counts of this clonotype. V and J are TRBV29-1 and TRBJ2-1; 8 bases map to TRBD2. Trimming took 7 bases from V and 9 from J; bases not matched to a gene: 8. CDR1 is SQVTM, CDR2 ANQGSEA, per germline. This CDR3 spans 12 amino acids. The CDR3 sequence is CSALSGRGEQFF. Here the CDR3 DNA reads TGCAGCGCACTAAGCGGGAGAGGTGAGCAGTTCTTC.

Of note for this clonotype: A much larger clone lies a single base off, so this may be a read error. CDR3 sequence (DNA): TGTGCCAGCAGCTCTCAACAGTGGTACAATGAGCAGTTCTTC. It is translated as CASSSQQWYNEQFF. The chain carries TRBV11-1 and TRBJ2-1; D gene unclear. Germline V gene data show CDR1 as SGHAT and CDR2 as FQDESV (reference sequence). V lost 4 bases and J lost 4, with 11 bases in between. The CDR3 extends over 14 amino acids.

This clonotype was found a few times. The chain joins TRBV19 to TRBJ1-2; D is perhaps TRBD1 (6 bases). Germline CDR1 is LNHDA and CDR2 is SQIVND (reference sequence). Trimming pared 6 bases from V and 4 bases from J, leaving 18 bases between. The CDR3 is 15 residues long. The CDR3 here is CASSKRTDRLYGYTF. The CDR3 DNA is TGTGCCAGTAGCAAACGAACCGACAGGCTCTATGGCTACACCTTC.

This clonotype was recorded many times. The V and J genes are TRBV28 and TRBJ2-5, with D hard to call. This CDR3 has 14 residues. Germline CDR1 MDHEN, CDR2 SYDVKM. Trimming pared 0 bases from V and 5 bases from J, leaving 10 bases between. The CDR3 nucleotides are TGTGCCAGCAGTTTATGGGGCCAACGGGAGACCCAGTACTTC. Protein: CASSLWGQRETQYF. Complete variable domain (other parts from reference TRBV28 and TRBJ2-5): DVKVTQSSRYLVKRTGEKVFLECVQDMDHENMFWYRQDPGLGLRLIYFSYDVKMKEKGDIPEGYSVSREKKERFSLILESASTNQTSMYLCASSLWGQRETQYFGPGTRLLVL.

This sequence joins TRBV11-3 and TRBJ1-1; TRBD1 might be the D (5 bases). This CDR3 has 14 amino acids. Germline V gene sequence: CDR1 SGHNT, CDR2 YENEEA. Trimming removed 5 bases from V and 6 bases from J, with 16 bases in between. This CDR3 is CASSARQRPAEAFF. The CDR3 bases are TGTGCCAGCAGCGCCAGACAGAGGCCCGCTGAAGCTTTCTTT. The whole variable domain, filled in from reference TRBV11-3 and TRBJ1-1, reads EAGVVQSPRYKIIEKKQPVAFWCNPISGHNTLYWYLQNLGQGPELLIRYENEEAVDDSQLPKDRFSAERLKGVDSTLKIQPAELGDSAVYLCASSARQRPAEAFFGQGTRLTVV.

This clonotype was detected ten times or more. The chain joins TRBV29-1 to TRBJ2-7, with D possibly being TRBD1 (6 bases). CDR3 length: 11 amino acids. Germline loops: CDR1 SQVTM, CDR2 ANQGSEA. Trimming took 4 bases from V and 6 from J, leaving 10 bases between them. The CDR3 coding sequence is TGCAGCGTTGGACAGGTCCTCGAGCAGTACTTC. It codes for CSVGQVLEQYF.